A selection of T cell receptor beta chains follows, all from one sample in a study of shared clonotypes between healthy human individuals. Here immunoSEQ multiplex PCR was the method, and the copy in TCRdb shows in-frame clones only, minus some. The data hold around 95,000 clones, with approximately 44% observed a single time. Sequenced: PBMCs. All receptors come from a middle-aged woman in good health. Some clones in this sample may be carry-over from other donors' samples. Each CDR3 is given with its conserved first and last residue. Each record gives: D gene, J gene, clone size, CDR3 length, V gene, CDR3 DNA, CDR3 protein. D genes are given only for firm matches. Size is omitted from some rows. Given values are once, few, many or a class for expanded clones.

.	TRBJ2-7	once	13	TRBV27	TGTGCCAGCAGTTTATCGAGGCTCTACGAGCAGTACTTC	CASSLSRLYEQYF
TRBD1	TRBJ1-2	few	15	TRBV5-4	TGTGCCAGCAGCTTGGATGGGACAGGTTCATCCGGCTACACCTTC	CASSLDGTGSSGYTF
.	TRBJ1-1	.	13	TRBV29-1	TGCAGCGTTGAAGGGGCCGGGAACACTGAAGCTTTCTTT	CSVEGAGNTEAFF
TRBD1	TRBJ2-7	many	13	TRBV4-2	TGTGCCAGCAGCCACCGCAGGGGGCTAGGGCAGTACTTC	CASSHRRGLGQYF
.	TRBJ1-5	few	16	TRBV7-7	TGTGCTAGCAGCTTAGTCCGTTTGCAGGTAGGTCAGCCCCAGCATTTT	CASSLVRLQVGQPQHF
.	TRBJ1-2	.	11	TRBV6-6	TGTGCCACAGGGGTTTGGGACGGCTACACCTTC	CATGVWDGYTF
TRBD2	TRBJ2-1	.	16	TRBV10-3	TGTGCCATCAGTTGGACTAGCGGGGGGACTCCTAGTGAGCAGTTCTTC	CAISWTSGGTPSEQFF
.	TRBJ2-7	few	15	TRBV19	TGTGCCAGTAGTTCCTTGATGCGGAGCTCCTACGAGCAGTACTTC	CASSSLMRSSYEQYF
.	TRBJ1-1	many	14	TRBV5-1	TGCGCCAGCAGCTTGGCCGGGCGGAACACTGAAGCTTTCTTT	CASSLAGRNTEAFF
TRBD2	TRBJ2-1	many	15	TRBV15	TGTGCCACCAGCAGAAGGCTAGCGGCAAACAATGAGCAGTTCTTC	CATSRRLAANNEQFF
TRBD2	TRBJ2-3	few	16	TRBV5-1	TGCGCCAGCAGCTACGGTCTAGCGGGAGTTATAGATACGCAGTATTTT	CASSYGLAGVIDTQYF
.	TRBJ1-5	.	15	TRBV6-6	TGTGCCAGCAGTTACCGGCAAATTAGCAATCAGCCCCAGCATTTT	CASSYRQISNQPQHF
TRBD1	TRBJ1-2	once	16	TRBV4-3	TGCGCCAGCAGCCAAGTCCCGACAGGGAGGAACTATGGCTACACCTTC	CASSQVPTGRNYGYTF
.	TRBJ1-5	.	13	TRBV6-1	TGTGCCAGCAGTCCATACAGGGAACAGCCCCAGCATTTT	CASSPYREQPQHF
.	TRBJ1-1	.	11	TRBV20-1	TGCAGTGCTAGGGTCAGCACTGAAGCTTTCTTT	CSARVSTEAFF
TRBD2	TRBJ2-1	.	15	TRBV5-4	TGTGCCAGCACCTCCGGACTAGCGGGAGCAAATGAGCAGTTCTTC	CASTSGLAGANEQFF
.	TRBJ1-2	once	12	TRBV7-3	TGTGCCAGCAGCGTGTCGGGGTATGGCTACACCTTC	CASSVSGYGYTF
TRBD1	TRBJ1-5	.	13	TRBV6-6	TGTGCCAGCAGTGACACAGGGGCTCAGCCCCAGCATTTT	CASSDTGAQPQHF
TRBD1	TRBJ1-5	.	14	TRBV9	TGTGCCAGCAGCGCAACAGGGGGCAATCAGCCCCAGCACTTT	CASSATGGNQPQHF
TRBD1	TRBJ2-5	few	17	TRBV7-6	TGTGCCAGCAGCTTAGCGGGTGGGGGACAGTTACAAGAGACCCAGTACTTC	CASSLAGGGQLQETQYF
TRBD2	TRBJ2-3	many	20	TRBV4-3	TGCGCCAGCAGCCAGGGTAACGGGGCGGGAGCCCCATTTAGCACAGATACGCAGTATTTT	CASSQGNGAGAPFSTDTQYF
.	TRBJ2-7	many	13	TRBV28	TGTGCCAGCATGACGAGGGGTACCTACGAGCAGTACTTC	CASMTRGTYEQYF
TRBD1	TRBJ2-3	.	15	TRBV28	TGTGCCAGCAGGGTGGACAGGGGGCCAACAGATACGCAGTATTTT	CASRVDRGPTDTQYF
TRBD2	TRBJ2-1	.	13	TRBV5-4	TGTGCCAGCAGCTTCGGCGGGAGGGAGGAGCAGTTCTTC	CASSFGGREEQFF
.	TRBJ1-5	few	14	TRBV30	TGTGCCTGGAGCGGGACAATCCGGGGCCAGCCCCAGCATTTT	CAWSGTIRGQPQHF
.	TRBJ1-5	.	12	TRBV30	TGTGCCTGGAGTGTACGAGGGCAGCCCCAGCATTTT	CAWSVRGQPQHF
TRBD2	TRBJ2-5	many	15	TRBV6-1	TGTGCCGTCCGCCGCTCGGGAGGGAGACAAGAGACCCAGTACTTC	CAVRRSGGRQETQYF
TRBD1	TRBJ2-7	.	10	TRBV30	TGTGCCTTCCACCGGGACAGAGAGTACTTC	CAFHRDREYF
.	TRBJ2-1	many	13	TRBV18	TGTGCCAGCTCACCACTAGCGGACAATGAGCAGTTCTTC	CASSPLADNEQFF
TRBD2	TRBJ2-1	.	16	TRBV5-1	TGCGCCAGCAGCCCTGGATGGCTAGCGGGAACCAATGAGCAGTTCTTC	CASSPGWLAGTNEQFF
.	TRBJ1-1	.	14	TRBV4-3	TGCGCCAGCAGCCAAGGGACAGCGAGCACTGAAGCTCTCTTT	CASSQGTASTEALF
TRBD1	TRBJ2-7	medium-sized	14	TRBV9	TGTGCCAGCAGCGTAGGGGGACAGTCCTACGAGCAGTACTTC	CASSVGGQSYEQYF
.	TRBJ2-7	.	11	TRBV10-3	TGTGCCATCAGAGGAGGTTACGAGCAGTACTTC	CAIRGGYEQYF
.	TRBJ2-7	.	15	TRBV5-1	TGCGCCAGCAGCGCGGGACAGCCGGCGGCCTACGAGCAGTACTTC	CASSAGQPAAYEQYF
.	TRBJ1-2	.	14	TRBV19	TGTGCCAGTAGGTCCACAGGGCCCAACTATGGCTACACCTTC	CASRSTGPNYGYTF
TRBD2	TRBJ2-7	.	14	TRBV30	TGTGCCTGGAGTGCGGGACTACCAGCCTACGAGCAGTACTTC	CAWSAGLPAYEQYF
.	TRBJ2-5	once	13	TRBV9	TGTGCCAGCAGCTACAGGGGAGGTCAGACCCAGTACTTC	CASSYRGGQTQYF
TRBD1	TRBJ1-2	few	14	TRBV6-1	TGTGCCAGCAGCACCACAGGGGTTAACTATGGCTACACCTTC	CASSTTGVNYGYTF
.	TRBJ1-5	many	13	TRBV7-2	TGTGCCAGCAGCCCCGGAAGAGAACAGCCCCAGCATTTT	CASSPGREQPQHF
TRBD1	TRBJ1-4	.	15	TRBV7-2	TGTGCCAGCAGCTTGACAGGGGATGGGGGTGAAAAACTGTTTTTT	CASSLTGDGGEKLFF
.	TRBJ2-7	many	11	TRBV27	TGTGCCAGCAGGGAGGGGTACGAGCAGTACTTC	CASREGYEQYF
.	TRBJ1-1	.	13	TRBV29-1	TGCAGCGTCAAGGACGAGGGGGTCACTGAAGCTTTCTTT	CSVKDEGVTEAFF
TRBD2	TRBJ2-3	.	14	TRBV7-9	TGTGCCAGCAGCTGGCTAGCGGGAGGAGATACGCAGTATTTT	CASSWLAGGDTQYF
.	TRBJ2-1	few	14	TRBV7-9	TGTGCCAGCAGCTTAGTGAGAGGAGAGAATCAGCAGTTCTTC	CASSLVRGENQQFF
.	TRBJ1-2	.	13	TRBV30	TGTGCCTGGAGTGTACGCCAGGGCCATGGCTACACCTTC	CAWSVRQGHGYTF
.	TRBJ1-1	many	13	TRBV10-2	TGCGCCAGCGGCCGGGCAGACGGGACTGAAGCTTTCTTT	CASGRADGTEAFF
TRBD1	TRBJ2-7	few	15	TRBV7-9	TGTGCCAGCAGCTGGACGCGGGACAGGGTGGGCGAGCAGTACTTC	CASSWTRDRVGEQYF
.	TRBJ2-1	.	14	TRBV28	TGTGCCAGCAGTATTCCGGGAAAAAACAATGAGCAGTTCTTC	CASSIPGKNNEQFF
.	TRBJ1-1	.	15	TRBV4-1	TGCGCCAGCAGCTCATACAGGCTAATGAACACTGAAGCTTTCTTT	CASSSYRLMNTEAFF
TRBD2	TRBJ2-3	.	15	TRBV11-2	TGTGCCAGCAGCCGTTCTTTAGCGGGATCAGATACGCAGTATTTT	CASSRSLAGSDTQYF
.	TRBJ2-1	.	16	TRBV4-3	TGCGCCAGCAGCCAAGTTGACATTTTGGTTTTCGGTGAGCAGTTCTTC	CASSQVDILVFGEQFF
.	TRBJ2-5	.	13	TRBV18	TGTGCCAGCTCATCCGGATACCAGGAGACCCAGTACTTC	CASSSGYQETQYF
TRBD1	TRBJ1-2	.	15	TRBV13	TGTGCCAGCAGCTTAAGGACAGGGGGCAACTATGGCTACACCTTC	CASSLRTGGNYGYTF
TRBD1	TRBJ2-7	.	14	TRBV2	TGTGCCAGCTCAGGGGACAGGGTGGTCCACGAGCAGTACTTC	CASSGDRVVHEQYF
.	TRBJ2-1	.	14	TRBV12-5	TGTGCTAGTGGCAGCGGTGGGCTTTACAATGAGCAGTTCTTC	CASGSGGLYNEQFF
.	TRBJ1-2	medium-sized	13	TRBV27	TGTGCCAGCAGTTGGTCAGGGGAGAGTGGCTACACCTTC	CASSWSGESGYTF
.	TRBJ2-1	.	14	TRBV7-9	TGTGCCAGCAGCTTAACGGGGACACACAATGAGCAGTTCTTC	CASSLTGTHNEQFF